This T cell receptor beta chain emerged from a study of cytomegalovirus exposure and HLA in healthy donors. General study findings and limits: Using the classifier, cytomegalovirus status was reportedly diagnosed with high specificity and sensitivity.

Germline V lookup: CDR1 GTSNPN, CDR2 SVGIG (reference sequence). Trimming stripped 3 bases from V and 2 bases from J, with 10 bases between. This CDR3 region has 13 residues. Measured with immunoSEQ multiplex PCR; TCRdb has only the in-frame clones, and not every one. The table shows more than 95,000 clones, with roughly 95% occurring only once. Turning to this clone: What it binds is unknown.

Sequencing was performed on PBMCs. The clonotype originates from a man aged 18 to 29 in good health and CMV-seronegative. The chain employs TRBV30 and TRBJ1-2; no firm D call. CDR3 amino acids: CAWSPQENYGYTF. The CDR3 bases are TGTGCCTGGAGCCCCCAGGAAAACTATGGCTACACCTTC.